This T cell receptor (beta chain) was identified in a study of T cells in Graves' hyperthyroidism and ophthalmopathy. Template material for amplifying TCR beta CDR3 regions consisted of RNA transcripts. Primed by the HTBI set, a first-round RT-PCR was run on the TCR CDR3. MiXCR, applied by TCRdb to the multiplex PCR reads, yields one record per CDR3 protein. Of hundreds of thousands of distinct CDR3 sequences listed, less than 15% are singletons. V dropped 3 bases and J dropped 4 bases, with 7 bases sitting between them. The CDR3 covers 13 residues. The germline gives CDR1 SNHLY, CDR2 FYNNEI. This clonotype was detected ten times or more.

This sequence originates from a woman aged 18-35 years with Graves' hyperthyroidism. Sequenced material: blood. The gene calls are TRBV2 and TRBJ2-1, with D unresolved. CDR3 residues: CASSDLRYNEQFF. In DNA, the CDR3 is TGTGCCAGCAGTGACCTGAGGTACAATGAGCAGTTCTTC.